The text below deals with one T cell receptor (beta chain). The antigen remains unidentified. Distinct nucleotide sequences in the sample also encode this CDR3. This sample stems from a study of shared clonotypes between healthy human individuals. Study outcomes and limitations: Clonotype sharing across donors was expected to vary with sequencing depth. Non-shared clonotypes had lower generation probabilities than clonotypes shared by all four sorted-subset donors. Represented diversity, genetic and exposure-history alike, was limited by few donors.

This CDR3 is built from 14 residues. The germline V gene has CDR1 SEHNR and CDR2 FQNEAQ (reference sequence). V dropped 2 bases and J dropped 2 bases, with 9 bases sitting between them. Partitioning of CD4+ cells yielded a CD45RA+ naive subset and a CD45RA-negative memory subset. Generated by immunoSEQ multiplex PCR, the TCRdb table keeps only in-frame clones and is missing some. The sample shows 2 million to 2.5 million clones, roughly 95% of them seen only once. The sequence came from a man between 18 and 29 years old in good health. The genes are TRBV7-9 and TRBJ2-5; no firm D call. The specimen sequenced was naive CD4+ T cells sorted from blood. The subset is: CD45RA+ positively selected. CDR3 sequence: CASSLTEIQETQYF. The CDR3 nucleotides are TGTGCCAGCAGCTTAACAGAAATTCAAGAGACCCAGTACTTC.